The 14 T cell receptor beta chains in this list originate from one sample, sequenced in a study of blood T cell repertoires in COVID-19. Clones were sequenced by immunoSEQ multiplex PCR, and TCRdb holds only the in-frame ones, with some missing. The sample records over 60,000 clones, about four fifths being singletons. The sequenced sample was peripheral blood. These receptors all stem from a woman older than 75 with acute or convalescent COVID-19.

The chain couples TRBV5-1 to TRBJ1-4; 7 bases agree with TRBD1. Germline values: CDR1 SGHRS, CDR2 YFSETQ. The CDR3 runs to 15 residues. V gave up 3 bases and J gave up 5 bases; unmatched junction bases: 7. CDR3 sequence (DNA): TGCGCCAGCAGCTCTGAGACAGGGCCCAATGAAAAACTGTTTTTT. Its translation is CASSSETGPNEKLFF.

The chain carries TRBV18 and TRBJ2-7, with 8 bases aligning to TRBD1. The junction had 5 bases not matched to a gene; V was cut back by 2 bases and J by 5 bases. Germline V gene data show CDR1 as KGHSH and CDR2 as LQKENI. The CDR3 totals 14 residues. The CDR3 nucleotides are TGTGCCAGCTCACCAGAATCAGGGGGCGACGAGCAGTACTTC. Protein: CASSPESGGDEQYF.

V gene TRBV12-3 or TRBV12-4 combines with J gene TRBJ1-2, with 10 bases fitting TRBD1. The CDR3 spans 13 residues. Trimming cost V 6 bases and J 8 bases; bases outside gene matches: 6. CDR3 residues: CASSPGTGEGYTF. CDR3 DNA: TGTGCCAGCAGCCCCGGGACAGGGGAAGGCTACACCTTC.

The chain employs TRBV6-5 and TRBJ2-1; 12 bases line up with TRBD2. J lost 7 bases, V lost 8 bases, and 9 bases had no gene match. Germline V lookup: CDR1 MNHEY, CDR2 SVGAGI. The CDR3 is 15 amino acids. The CDR3 reads CASLHLAGGPNEQFF. Written as DNA, the CDR3 is TGTGCCAGCTTACACCTAGCGGGAGGGCCGAATGAGCAGTTCTTC.

For the CDR3, the DNA is TGTGCCAGCAGAACTAGGGTAGGCGGTGGGAACACTGAAGCTTTCTTT. Protein: CASRTRVGGGNTEAFF. The J gene is TRBJ1-1, the V gene TRBV27, with D hard to call. CDR1 is MNHEY, CDR2 SMNVEV, per germline (reference sequence). V lost 6 bases to trimming and J lost 1 base, with 18 bases between them. CDR3 length: 16 amino acids.

V usage is TRBV10-2 and J usage is TRBJ1-1, with 7 bases that match TRBD1. CDR3 length: 16 residues. V trimming: 7 bases; J trimming: 8 bases; junction bases outside the gene matches: 19. Germline V gives CDR1 WSHSY, CDR2 SAAADI. The CDR3 DNA reads as TGCGCCAGCAATTTTGCAGGGGGGCCCCATCCTCTAGAAGCTTTCTTT. This translates into CASNFAGGPHPLEAFF.

This chain joins TRBV20-1 and TRBJ2-7; D ambiguous. Trimming left V 3 bases short and J 6 bases short, with 18 bases between. Germline V gene lookup returns CDR1 DFQATT and CDR2 SNEGSKA (reference sequence). This CDR3 contains 14 residues. The CDR3 protein is CSASFTGLYVEQYF. CDR3 in DNA: TGCAGTGCTAGTTTCACGGGTCTGTATGTCGAGCAGTACTTC.

The chain joins TRBV9 to TRBJ1-2, with 9 bases fitting TRBD1. V shed 0 bases, J shed 4 bases, and the junction held 1 base outside the gene matches. The CDR3 has 14 residues. Germline CDR1 is SGDLS and CDR2 is YYNGEE. The CDR3 sequence is CASSVGQGVYGYTF. CDR3 in DNA: TGTGCCAGCAGCGTAGGACAGGGGGTCTATGGCTACACCTTC.

This clone was recorded once. This chain uses TRBV7-9 with TRBJ2-7, with TRBD1 matching 9 bases. CDR1 is SEHNR, CDR2 FQNEAQ, per germline (reference sequence). This CDR3 has 14 residues. V shed 3 bases, J shed 4 bases, and the junction held 4 bases outside the gene matches. This CDR3 reads CASSFGQGTYEQYF. The CDR3 bases are TGTGCCAGCAGCTTCGGACAGGGGACGTACGAGCAGTACTTC.

This clone was seen only once. V gene TRBV5-5 combines with J gene TRBJ2-7; D possibly corresponds to TRBD2 (5 bases). The CDR3 extends over 13 amino acids. V lost 3 bases and J lost 5, with 12 bases in between. Germline CDR1 reads SGHKS; CDR2 reads YYEKEE (reference sequence). CDR3 in DNA: TGTGCCAGCAGCTCCCCGGGATGGGACGAGCAGTACTTC. Protein sequence: CASSSPGWDEQYF. The full variable domain, with the rest looked up from reference TRBV5-5 and TRBJ2-7, is DAGVTQSPTHLIKTRGQQVTLRCSPISGHKSVSWYQQVLGQGPQFIFQYYEKEERGRGNFPDRFSARQFPNYSSELNVNALLLGDSALYLCASSSPGWDEQYFGPGTRLTVT.

This chain uses TRBV5-1 with TRBJ2-2; unclear D gene. This CDR3 region has 13 residues. Trimming left V 0 bases short and J 4 bases short, with 4 bases between. Germline V gives CDR1 SGHRS, CDR2 YFSETQ. CDR3 nucleotides: TGCGCCAGCAGCTTGGTTAGCACCGGGGAGCTGTTTTTT. This sequence encodes CASSLVSTGELFF.

V gene TRBV30 combines with J gene TRBJ1-1; no clear D. The CDR3 length is 11 residues. Germline loops: CDR1 GTSNPN, CDR2 SVGIG (reference sequence). V lost 0 bases and J 6 bases, leaving 5 bases between the germline ends. The CDR3 nucleotides read TGTGCCTGGAGTGTGTCATCTGAAGCTTTCTTT. Amino acids: CAWSVSSEAFF.

This clone appeared a few times. The chain couples TRBV28 to TRBJ2-2, with TRBD2 identical over 7 bases. The CDR3 consists of 13 residues. Looked up from germline, CDR1 is MDHEN and CDR2 is SYDVKM. The J segment lost 7 bases and the V segment lost 5 bases, leaving 4 bases of the junction unmatched. This chain's CDR3 is CASSVSGYGELFF. The CDR3 coding sequence is TGTGCCAGCAGTGTTAGCGGGTACGGGGAGCTGTTTTTT.

This clone was recorded a few times. The chain carries TRBV19 and TRBJ2-7; D unclear. CDR1 and CDR2 from the germline V gene are LNHDA and SQIVND (reference sequence). The V end was cut by 6 bases, the J end by 0 bases, with 6 bases between. This CDR3 is built from 12 residues. CDR3 in amino acids: CASSGLSYEQYF. As DNA, the CDR3 is TGTGCCAGTAGCGGTCTCTCCTACGAGCAGTACTTC.